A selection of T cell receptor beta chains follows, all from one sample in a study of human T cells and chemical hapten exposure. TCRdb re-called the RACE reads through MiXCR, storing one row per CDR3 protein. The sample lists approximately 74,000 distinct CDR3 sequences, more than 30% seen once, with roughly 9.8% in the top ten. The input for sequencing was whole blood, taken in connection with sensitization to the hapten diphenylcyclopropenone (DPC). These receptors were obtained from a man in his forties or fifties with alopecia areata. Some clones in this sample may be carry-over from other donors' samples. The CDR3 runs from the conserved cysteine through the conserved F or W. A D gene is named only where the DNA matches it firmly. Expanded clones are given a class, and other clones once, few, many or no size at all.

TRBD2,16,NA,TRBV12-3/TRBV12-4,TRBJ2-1,CASSPLGVAGEGEQFF,TGTGCCAGCAGTCCACTAGGGGTAGCGGGAGAGGGTGAGCAGTTCTTC
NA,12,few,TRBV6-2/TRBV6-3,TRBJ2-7,CASSDNRYEQYF,TGTGCCAGCAGCGACAACAGGTACGAGCAGTACTTC
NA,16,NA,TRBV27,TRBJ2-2,CASSLRQGLGTGELFF,TGTGCCAGCAGTTTAAGACAGGGACTGGGCACCGGGGAGCTGTTTTTT
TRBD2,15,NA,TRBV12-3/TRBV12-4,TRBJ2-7,CASSFSVAGAREQYF,TGTGCCAGCAGTTTTTCGGTAGCGGGGGCGCGAGAGCAGTACTTC
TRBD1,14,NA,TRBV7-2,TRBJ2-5,CASSFQTGAETQYF,TGTGCCAGCAGCTTCCAGACAGGGGCAGAGACCCAGTACTTC
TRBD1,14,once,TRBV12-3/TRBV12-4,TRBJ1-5,CASSLTGGGQPQHF,TGTGCCAGCAGTTTAACAGGGGGTGGTCAGCCCCAGCATTTT
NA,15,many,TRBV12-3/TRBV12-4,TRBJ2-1,CASGPSGRGRDEQFF,TGTGCCAGCGGCCCCTCCGGGCGGGGTAGGGATGAGCAGTTCTTC
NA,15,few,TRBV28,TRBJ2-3,CASTHLAHGTDTQYF,TGTGCCAGCACCCACCTAGCCCACGGCACAGATACGCAGTATTTT
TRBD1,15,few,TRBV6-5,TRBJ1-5,CASRNRGAGNQPQHF,TGTGCCAGCAGAAACAGGGGAGCCGGCAATCAGCCCCAGCATTTT
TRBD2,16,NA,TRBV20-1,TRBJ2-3,CSAKFIQGTSGSTQYF,TGCAGTGCCAAATTCATCCAAGGGACTAGCGGGAGTACGCAGTATTTT
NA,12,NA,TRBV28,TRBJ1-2,CASSGAGAGYTF,TGTGCCAGCAGTGGGGCGGGGGCTGGCTACACCTTC
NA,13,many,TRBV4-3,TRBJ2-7,CASSHGRSYEQYF,TGCGCCAGCAGCCACGGCAGGTCCTACGAGCAGTACTTC
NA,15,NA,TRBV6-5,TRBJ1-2,CASSYGSDGYYGYTF,TGTGCCAGCAGTTACGGCTCGGACGGATACTATGGCTACACCTTC
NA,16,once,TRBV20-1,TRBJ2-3,CSARDSGKGITDTQYF,TGCAGTGCTAGAGATTCCGGTAAAGGAATCACAGATACGCAGTATTTT
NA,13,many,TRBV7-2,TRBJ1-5,CASSFGGNQPQHF,TGTGCCAGCAGCTTTGGCGGTAATCAGCCCCAGCATTTT
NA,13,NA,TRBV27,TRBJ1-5,CASSLTANQPQHF,TGTGCCAGCAGTTTGACAGCTAATCAGCCCCAGCATTTT
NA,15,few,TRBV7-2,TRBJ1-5,CASSLAGRSNQPQHF,TGTGCCAGCAGCTTGGCAGGGCGGAGCAATCAGCCCCAGCATTTT
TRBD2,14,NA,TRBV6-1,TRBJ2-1,CASISSGLWGEQFF,TGTGCCAGCATCTCTAGCGGGTTATGGGGTGAGCAGTTCTTC
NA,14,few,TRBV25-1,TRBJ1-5,CASSEFGQNQPQHF,TGTGCCAGCAGTGAATTCGGACAGAATCAGCCCCAGCATTTT
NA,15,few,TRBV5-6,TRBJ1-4,CASSLLQGRAEGLFF,TGTGCCAGCAGCTTGCTACAGGGTCGGGCGGAAGGGCTGTTTTTT
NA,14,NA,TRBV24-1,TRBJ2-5,CATSDLRDWETQYF,TGTGCCACCAGTGATCTCAGGGACTGGGAGACCCAGTACTTC
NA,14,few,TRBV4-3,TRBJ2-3,CASSQDLGTDTQYF,TGCGCCAGCAGCCAAGATCTCGGCACAGATACGCAGTATTTT
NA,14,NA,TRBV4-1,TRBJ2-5,CASSHPGHQETQYF,TGCGCCAGCAGCCACCCGGGCCATCAAGAGACCCAGTACTTC
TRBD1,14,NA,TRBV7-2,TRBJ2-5,CASSSRQGLETQYF,TGTGCCAGCAGCTCACGACAGGGCCTGGAGACCCAGTACTTC
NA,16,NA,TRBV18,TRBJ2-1,CASSPGLWDKHNEQFF,TGTGCCAGCTCACCGGGCCTTTGGGACAAACACAATGAGCAGTTCTTC
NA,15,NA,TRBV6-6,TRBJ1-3,CASSWGVSSGNTIYF,TGTGCCAGCAGTTGGGGCGTATCCTCTGGAAACACCATATATTTT
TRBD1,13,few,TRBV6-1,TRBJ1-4,CASSRQGNEKLFF,TGTGCCAGCAGCAGACAGGGTAATGAAAAACTGTTTTTT
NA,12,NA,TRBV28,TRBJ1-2,CASSPGFYGYTF,TGTGCCAGCAGCCCAGGATTTTATGGCTACACCTTC
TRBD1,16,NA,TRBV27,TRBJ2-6,CASSFLQGAGANVLTF,TGTGCCAGCAGTTTCCTACAGGGGGCTGGGGCCAACGTCCTGACTTTC
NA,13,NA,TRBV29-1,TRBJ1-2,CSVVQGGSYGYTF,TGCAGCGTTGTCCAGGGAGGGAGCTATGGCTACACCTTC
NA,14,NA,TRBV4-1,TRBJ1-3,CASRRLASGNTIYF,TGCGCCAGCAGGCGGCTTGCCTCTGGAAACACCATATATTTT
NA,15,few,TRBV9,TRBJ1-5,CASSVEGGSNQPQHF,TGTGCCAGCAGCGTAGAGGGGGGTAGCAATCAGCCCCAGCATTTT
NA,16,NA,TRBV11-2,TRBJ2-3,CASSLDLAPSTDTQYF,TGTGCCAGCAGCTTAGATCTAGCGCCTAGCACAGATACGCAGTATTTT
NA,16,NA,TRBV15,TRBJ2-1,CATSRERGRWNNEQFF,TGTGCCACCAGCAGAGAACGTGGGCGCTGGAACAATGAGCAGTTCTTC
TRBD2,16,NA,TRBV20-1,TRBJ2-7,CSARDRGPGTSGSTVF,TGCAGTGCTAGAGATCGGGGGCCCGGGACTAGCGGGAGTACAGTCTTC
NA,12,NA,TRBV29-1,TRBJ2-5,CSVEYSQETQYF,TGCAGCGTTGAATACTCTCAAGAGACCCAGTACTTC
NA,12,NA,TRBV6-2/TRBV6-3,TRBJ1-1,CASSFAGVEAFF,TGTGCCAGCAGTTTCGCGGGGGTTGAAGCTTTCTTT
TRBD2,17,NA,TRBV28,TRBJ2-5,CASSLWNSGGFQETQYF,TGTGCCAGCAGTTTATGGAACAGCGGGGGGTTCCAAGAGACCCAGTACTTC
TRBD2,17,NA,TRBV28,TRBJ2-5,CASTPRGTSGLQETQYF,TGTGCCAGCACCCCGCGGGGGACTAGCGGGTTACAAGAGACCCAGTACTTC
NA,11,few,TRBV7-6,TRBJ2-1,CASSLKDEQFF,TGTGCCAGCAGCTTAAAGGATGAGCAGTTCTTC
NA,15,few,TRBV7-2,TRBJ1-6,CASSQTESHNSPLHF,TGTGCCAGCAGTCAAACAGAGAGCCATAATTCACCCCTCCACTTT
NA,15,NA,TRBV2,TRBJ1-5,CASSGFSGAGQPQHF,TGTGCCAGCAGTGGATTCTCAGGGGCTGGCCAGCCCCAGCATTTT
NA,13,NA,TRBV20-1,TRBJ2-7,CSARGVLISEQYF,TGCAGTGCTAGGGGGGTCCTCATTTCCGAGCAGTACTTC
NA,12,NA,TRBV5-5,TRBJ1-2,CASSHNWGGYTF,TGTGCCAGCAGCCATAACTGGGGAGGCTACACCTTC
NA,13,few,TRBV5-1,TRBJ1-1,CASRGDIHTEAFF,TGCGCCAGCAGGGGGGATATTCACACTGAAGCTTTCTTT
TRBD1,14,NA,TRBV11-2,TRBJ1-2,CASSLGQGADGYTF,TGTGCCAGCAGCTTGGGACAGGGGGCAGATGGCTACACCTTC
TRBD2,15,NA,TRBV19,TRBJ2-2,CASSVSGSRTGELFF,TGTGCCAGTAGTGTGAGCGGGAGTCGGACCGGGGAGCTGTTTTTT
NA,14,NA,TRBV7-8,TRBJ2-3,CASSLETATDTQYF,TGTGCCAGCAGCTTAGAAACGGCGACAGATACGCAGTATTTT
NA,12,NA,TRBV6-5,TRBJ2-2,CASSYGGGELFF,TGTGCCAGCAGTTACGGGGGCGGGGAGCTGTTTTTT
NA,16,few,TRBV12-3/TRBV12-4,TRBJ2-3,CASADLMRGRTDTQYF,TGTGCCAGTGCTGACCTTATGCGGGGAAGGACAGATACGCAGTATTTT
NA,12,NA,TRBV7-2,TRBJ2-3,CASSLTQDTQYF,TGTGCCAGCAGCTTGACCCAGGATACGCAGTATTTT
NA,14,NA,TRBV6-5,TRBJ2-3,CASSPGLRTDTQYF,TGTGCCAGCAGTCCGGGCTTGCGCACAGATACGCAGTATTTT
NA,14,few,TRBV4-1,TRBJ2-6,CASSPASRANVLTF,TGCGCCAGCAGCCCGGCCAGCAGGGCCAACGTCCTGACTTTC
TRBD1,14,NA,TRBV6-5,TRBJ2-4,CASSLDRGLDIQYF,TGTGCCAGCAGTCTCGACAGGGGGCTGGACATTCAGTACTTC
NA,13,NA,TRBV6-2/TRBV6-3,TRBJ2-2,CASGRRNTGELFF,TGTGCCAGCGGCAGACGTAACACCGGGGAGCTGTTTTTT